The present T cell receptor (beta chain) was sequenced within a study of a mutant IDH1 vaccine in newly diagnosed glioma. About the study: The study started vaccination 4-6 weeks after radiotherapy alone, or with temozolomide cycles. Averaging approximately 42 years of age, treated patients were approximately 60% male and approximately 38% female.

Documented time point: week 47, end of study. All doses held 300 ug of mutant IDH1 20-mer peptide, with topical imiquimod. Clones were sequenced by immunoSEQ multiplex PCR, and TCRdb holds only the in-frame ones, with some missing. The data hold 10,000 to 15,000 clones, with just over 75% observed a single time. As for this clone: Its matching antigen is unknown.

CDR1 MGHRA and CDR2 YSYEKL come from the germline V gene. The CDR3 contains 15 residues. V was pared by 0 bases and J by 2 bases, with 11 bases between. This TCR derives from a middle-aged woman with glioma. The chain carries TRBV4-1 and TRBJ2-7; D not resolved. The sequencing used PBMCs, collected from a glioma patient whose treatment included an IDH1 peptide vaccine. The CDR3 sequence is CASSQDFFSPYEQYF. Written as DNA, the CDR3 is TGCGCCAGCAGCCAAGACTTTTTCTCCCCCTACGAGCAGTACTTC.